The 7 T cell receptor beta chains listed next were all sequenced from one sample in a study of T cell changes during pregnancy in multiple sclerosis. Method: immunoSEQ multiplex PCR; TCRdb's copy keeps in-frame clones and lacks some. The profile covers 35,000 to 40,000 clones, with roughly 91% appearing a single time and about 7% taken by the ten largest. The sample here was CD8+ T cells from peripheral blood mononuclear cells, taken in the third trimester of pregnancy. These receptors were obtained from a female donor with multiple sclerosis, enrolled in a pregnancy study.

CDR3 DNA: TGTGCCAGCAGCTGGGGACTAGCGGCAGATACGCAGTATTTT. This translates into CASSWGLAADTQYF. The rearrangement links TRBV9 to TRBJ2-3; 11 nucleotides line up with TRBD2. The germline CDR1 and CDR2 sequences are SGDLS and YYNGEE. V was pared by 4 bases and J by 4 bases, with 2 bases of the junction left unmatched. The CDR3 extends over 14 amino acids.

The V gene is TRBV9, the J gene TRBJ1-1; the D gene is possibly TRBD1 (6 bases). Trimming cost V 3 bases and J 1 base, with 13 bases left between them. CDR1 and CDR2 (germline): SGDLS, YYNGEE. This CDR3 comprises 15 residues. CDR3 loop: CASSATGLGNTEAFF. The CDR3 nucleotides read TGTGCCAGCAGCGCCACAGGGCTCGGGAACACTGAAGCTTTCTTT.

This chain joins TRBV13 and TRBJ2-1; TRBD2 matches at 11 bases. The CDR3 runs to 16 residues. Unmatched junction bases numbered 6, after V lost 0 bases and J lost 8 bases. Germline CDR1 and CDR2: PRHDT and FYEKMQ (reference sequence). The DNA of the CDR3 is TGTGCCAGCAGCTTAGGGGGATTTAGCGGGGGGGATGAGCAGTTCTTC. It translates to CASSLGGFSGGDEQFF.

The chain carries TRBV2 and TRBJ1-2; D might be TRBD1 (6 bases). V was pared by 4 bases and J by 8 bases, with 14 bases between. Germline V gene data show CDR1 as SNHLY and CDR2 as FYNNEI. This CDR3 comprises 13 residues. This CDR3 reads CASSAQGFDGYTF. The CDR3 nucleotides read TGTGCCAGCAGTGCACAGGGTTTCGACGGCTACACCTTC. Variable domain in full (rest from reference TRBV2 and TRBJ1-2): EPEVTQTPSHQVTQMGQEVILRCVPISNHLYFYWYRQILGQKVEFLVSFYNNEISEKSEIFDDQFSVERPDGSNFTLKIRSTKLEDSAMYFCASSAQGFDGYTFGSGTRLTVV.

The gene calls are TRBV7-9 and TRBJ2-1, with TRBD1 as a possible D gene (6 bases). This CDR3 region has 17 residues. CDR1 is SEHNR and CDR2 is FQNEAQ in the germline V gene (reference sequence). V was cut by 5 bases and J by 0 bases, with 17 bases left in between. The CDR3 DNA is TGTGCCAGCAGCCTGCCCCTCGGACAGAGCTCCTACAATGAGCAGTTCTTC. It translates to CASSLPLGQSSYNEQFF.

The rearrangement joins TRBV6-5 to TRBJ1-1; D ambiguous. Germline-derived CDR1 and CDR2 are MNHEY and SVGAGI. Trimming took off 11 bases at V and 8 bases at J, with 21 bases between the two ends. The CDR3 consists of 13 residues. The DNA of the CDR3 is TGTGCCGTCTCCCCCCTGTCCGGGGAGGAAGCTTTCTTT. This sequence encodes CAVSPLSGEEAFF.

The gene calls are TRBV5-4 and TRBJ2-4, with 9 nucleotides matching TRBD2. Unmatched junction bases numbered 4, after V lost 1 base and J lost 5 bases. CDR1 and CDR2 (germline): SGHNT, YYREEE (reference sequence). CDR3 size: 15 residues. CDR3 loop: CASSLTIAGENIQYF. The CDR3 bases are TGTGCCAGCAGCTTGACCATAGCGGGGGAAAACATTCAGTACTTC. Supplemented by reference TRBV5-4 and TRBJ2-4, the full variable domain reads ETGVTQSPTHLIKTRGQQVTLRCSSQSGHNTVSWYQQALGQGPQFIFQYYREEENGRGNFPPRFSGLQFPNYSSELNVNALELDDSALYLCASSLTIAGENIQYFGAGTRLSVL.